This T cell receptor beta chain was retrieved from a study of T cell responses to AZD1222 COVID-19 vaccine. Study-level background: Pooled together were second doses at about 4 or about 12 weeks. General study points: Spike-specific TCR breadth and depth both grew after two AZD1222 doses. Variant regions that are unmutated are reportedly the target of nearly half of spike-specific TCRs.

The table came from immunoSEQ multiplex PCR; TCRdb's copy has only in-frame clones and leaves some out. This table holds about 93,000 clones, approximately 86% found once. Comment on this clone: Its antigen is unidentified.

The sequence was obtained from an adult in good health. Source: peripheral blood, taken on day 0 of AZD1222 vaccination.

CDR3 protein: CASSPTGRGGEETQYF. Written as DNA, the CDR3 is TGTGCCAGCAGCCCAACGGGACGCGGGGGAGAAGAGACCCAGTACTTC. The J gene is TRBJ2-5, the V gene TRBV7-3; 7 nucleotides align to TRBD2. Trimming took 5 bases from V and 3 from J; bases not matched to a gene: 12. CDR1 is SGHTA and CDR2 is FQGTGA in the germline V gene. The CDR3 covers 16 residues. The full variable domain, its missing parts supplied by reference TRBV7-3 and TRBJ2-5, is GAGVSQTPSNKVTEKGKYVELRCDPISGHTALYWYRQSLGQGPEFLIYFQGTGAADDSGLPNDRFFAVRPEGSVSTLKIQRTERGDSAVYLCASSPTGRGGEETQYFGPGTRLLVL.